A selection of T cell receptor beta chains follows, all from one sample in a study of a mutant IDH1 vaccine in newly diagnosed glioma. Their antigens are not known. Measured with immunoSEQ multiplex PCR; TCRdb has only the in-frame clones, and not every one. The repertoire holds 50,000 to 65,000 clones, with 70% to 90% as singletons. The sample consisted of PBMCs, taken from a glioma patient whose treatment included an IDH1 peptide vaccine. The receptor source for this set is a man younger than 45 with glioma. The CDR3 runs from the conserved cysteine through the conserved F or W. Size is omitted from some rows. Given values are once, few, many or a class for expanded clones.

j_gene	v_gene	abundance	CDR3aa
TRBJ1-6	TRBV4-2	NA	CASSQETGHLNSPLHF
TRBJ2-7	TRBV30	NA	CAWSETTGLSYEQYF
TRBJ1-4	TRBV5-1	NA	CANSLGAIPNEKLFF
TRBJ2-7	TRBV27	NA	CASSLREGGLYEQYF
TRBJ1-3	TRBV6-5	NA	CASSYDHSGNTIYF
TRBJ1-2	TRBV5-4	NA	CASSLGALGQGARGYTF
TRBJ1-1	TRBV6-5	NA	CASSLGQGEAFF
TRBJ1-2	TRBV21-1	NA	CASSMAGQVYGYTF
TRBJ1-1	TRBV7-9	NA	CASSLAGVRSNTEAFF
TRBJ2-2	TRBV9	NA	CASSVAAAGAGELFF
TRBJ2-1	TRBV9	NA	CASSVKSSSYNEQFF
TRBJ2-7	TRBV11-2	NA	CASSLSRPTYEQYF
TRBJ1-1	TRBV28	NA	CASTVNTEAFF
TRBJ2-5	TRBV2	NA	CASSVARVGKETQYF
TRBJ2-1	TRBV5-1	NA	CASSRGGISYNEQFF
TRBJ1-2	TRBV7-9	NA	CASSLALMDFYGYTF
TRBJ1-1	TRBV7-9	NA	CASSPRGSLRGTEAFF
TRBJ1-5	TRBV30	NA	CAWSPQQNQPQHF
TRBJ1-3	TRBV14	NA	CASSRALSGNTIYF
TRBJ1-2	TRBV18	few	CASYPPGRNQGYTF
TRBJ1-5	TRBV12-5	NA	CASAPGWQASNQPQHF
TRBJ2-7	TRBV7-9	few	CASSKPGTDYEQYF
TRBJ1-3	TRBV6-5	NA	CASSYDRQGGNTIYF
TRBJ2-7	TRBV29-1	NA	CSVARGSYEQYF
TRBJ2-7	TRBV29-1	NA	CSVEGLGEISREQYF
TRBJ1-3	TRBV25-1	NA	CASSEQGNSGNTIYF
TRBJ1-1	TRBV6-6	few	CASSYSETEAFF
TRBJ1-4	TRBV6-1	NA	CASTNGQGAGKLFF
TRBJ2-3	TRBV5-1	NA	CASSATDTQYF
TRBJ1-5	TRBV27	few	CASSLGAGGQPQHF
TRBJ1-1	TRBV10-3	few	CAIRWTGNTEAFF
TRBJ1-1	TRBV6-1	medium-sized	CASIETGFAEAFF
TRBJ2-7	TRBV5-1	NA	CASSQQDRVGEQYF
TRBJ1-1	TRBV14	few	CASSQEGWTEWVTEAFF
TRBJ2-7	TRBV19	NA	CASSVGTSSYEQYF
TRBJ2-3	TRBV9	NA	CASSFLAGGTDTQYF
TRBJ2-1	TRBV30	NA	CAWSAGTVSYNEQFF
TRBJ1-1	TRBV6-6	NA	CASSYSLGHTEAFF
TRBJ1-1	TRBV7-9	NA	CASSPPGQRNTEAFF
TRBJ2-3	TRBV11-2	NA	CASSLGSSGGRTDTQYF
TRBJ1-5	TRBV6-6	NA	CASRQGANQPQHF
TRBJ1-5	TRBV7-9	NA	CASSLTGGNQPQHF
TRBJ1-5	TRBV7-9	NA	CASSYGQGNQPQHF
TRBJ1-6	TRBV11-2	once	CASSLNLGGTGNSPLHF